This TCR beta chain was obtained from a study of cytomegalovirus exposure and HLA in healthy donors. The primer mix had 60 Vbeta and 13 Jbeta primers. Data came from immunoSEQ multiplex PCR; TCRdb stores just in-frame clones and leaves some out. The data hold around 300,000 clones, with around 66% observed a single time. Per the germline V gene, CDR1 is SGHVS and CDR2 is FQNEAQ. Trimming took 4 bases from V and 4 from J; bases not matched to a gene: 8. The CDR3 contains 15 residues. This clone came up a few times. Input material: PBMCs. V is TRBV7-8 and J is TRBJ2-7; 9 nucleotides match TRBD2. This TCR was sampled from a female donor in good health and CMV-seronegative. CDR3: CASSSRSSGSYEQYF. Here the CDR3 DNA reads TGTGCCAGCAGCTCCCGTAGTAGCGGGAGTTACGAGCAGTACTTC.